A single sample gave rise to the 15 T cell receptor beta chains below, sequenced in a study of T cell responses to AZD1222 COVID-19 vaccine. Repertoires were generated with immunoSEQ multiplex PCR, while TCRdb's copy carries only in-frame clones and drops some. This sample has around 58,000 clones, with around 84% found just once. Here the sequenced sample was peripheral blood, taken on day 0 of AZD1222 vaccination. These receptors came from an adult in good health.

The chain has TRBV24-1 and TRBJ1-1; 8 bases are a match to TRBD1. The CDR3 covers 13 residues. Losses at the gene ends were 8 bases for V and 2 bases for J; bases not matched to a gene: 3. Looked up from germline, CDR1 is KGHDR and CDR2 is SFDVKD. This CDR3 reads CATTGQGNTEAFF. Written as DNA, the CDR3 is TGTGCCACCACCGGACAGGGAAACACTGAAGCTTTCTTT.

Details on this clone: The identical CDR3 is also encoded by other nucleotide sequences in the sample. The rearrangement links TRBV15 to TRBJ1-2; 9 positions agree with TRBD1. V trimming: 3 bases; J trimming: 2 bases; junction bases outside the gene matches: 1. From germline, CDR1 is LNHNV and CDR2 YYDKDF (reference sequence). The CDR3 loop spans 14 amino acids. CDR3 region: CATSRGQGNYGYTF. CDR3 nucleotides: TGTGCCACCAGCAGGGGACAGGGAAACTATGGCTACACCTTC.

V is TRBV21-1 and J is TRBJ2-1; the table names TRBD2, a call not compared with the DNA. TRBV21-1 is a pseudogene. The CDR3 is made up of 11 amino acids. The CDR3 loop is CASRRSHEQFF. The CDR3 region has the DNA TGTGCCAGCAGGCGCTCCCATGAGCAGTTCTTC.

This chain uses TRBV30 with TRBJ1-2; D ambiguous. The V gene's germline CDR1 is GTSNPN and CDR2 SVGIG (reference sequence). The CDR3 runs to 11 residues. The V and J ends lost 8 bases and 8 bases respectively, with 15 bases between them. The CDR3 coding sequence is TGTGCCCAGGAGAAAATGGGCGGCTACACCTTC. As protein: CAQEKMGGYTF.

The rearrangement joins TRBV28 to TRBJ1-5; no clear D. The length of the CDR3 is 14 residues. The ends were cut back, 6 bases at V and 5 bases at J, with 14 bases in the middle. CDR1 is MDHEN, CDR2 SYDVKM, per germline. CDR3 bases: TGTGCCAGCAGCCCCGGCGGTATGGATCAGCCCCAGCATTTT. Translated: CASSPGGMDQPQHF.

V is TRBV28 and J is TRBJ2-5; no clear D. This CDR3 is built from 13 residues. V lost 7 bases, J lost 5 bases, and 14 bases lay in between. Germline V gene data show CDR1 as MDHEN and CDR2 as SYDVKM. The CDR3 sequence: CASKSNKIETQYF. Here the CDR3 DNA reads TGTGCCAGCAAGTCGAACAAGATCGAGACCCAGTACTTC.

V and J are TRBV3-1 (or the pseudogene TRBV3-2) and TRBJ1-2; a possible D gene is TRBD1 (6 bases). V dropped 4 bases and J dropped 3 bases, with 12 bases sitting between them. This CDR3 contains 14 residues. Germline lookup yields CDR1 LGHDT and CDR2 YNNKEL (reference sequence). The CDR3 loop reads CASSLRTAHYGYTF. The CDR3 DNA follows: TGTGCCAGCAGCCTACGGACAGCGCACTATGGCTACACCTTC.

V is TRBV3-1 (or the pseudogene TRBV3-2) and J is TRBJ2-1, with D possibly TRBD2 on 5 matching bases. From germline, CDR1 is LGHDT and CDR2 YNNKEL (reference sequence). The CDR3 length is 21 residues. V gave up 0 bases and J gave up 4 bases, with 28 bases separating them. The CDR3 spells CASSQEGWARGNIGVYNEQFF. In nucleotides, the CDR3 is TGTGCCAGCAGCCAAGAAGGGTGGGCTAGAGGGAATATCGGGGTATACAATGAGCAGTTCTTC.

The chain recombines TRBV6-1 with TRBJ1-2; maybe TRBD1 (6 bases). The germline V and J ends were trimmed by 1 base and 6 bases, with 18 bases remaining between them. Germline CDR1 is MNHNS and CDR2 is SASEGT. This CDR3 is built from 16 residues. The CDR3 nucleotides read TGTGCCAGCAGTGAAGGTGTCGGAAGGGGGTTCCATGGCTACACCTTC. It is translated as CASSEGVGRGFHGYTF.

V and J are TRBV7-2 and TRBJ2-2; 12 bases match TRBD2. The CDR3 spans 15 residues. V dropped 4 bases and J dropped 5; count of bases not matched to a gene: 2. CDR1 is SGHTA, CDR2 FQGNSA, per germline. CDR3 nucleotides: TGTGCCAGCAGCTGGACTAGCGGGACGACCGGGGAGCTGTTTTTT. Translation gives CASSWTSGTTGELFF.

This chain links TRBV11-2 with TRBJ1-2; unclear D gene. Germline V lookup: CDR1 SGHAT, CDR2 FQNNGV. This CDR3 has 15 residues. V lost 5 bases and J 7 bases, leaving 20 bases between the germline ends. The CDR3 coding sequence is TGTGCCAGCAGCGACCGCCGGGGAGGGTCTGGTGGCTACACCTTC. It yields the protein CASSDRRGGSGGYTF.

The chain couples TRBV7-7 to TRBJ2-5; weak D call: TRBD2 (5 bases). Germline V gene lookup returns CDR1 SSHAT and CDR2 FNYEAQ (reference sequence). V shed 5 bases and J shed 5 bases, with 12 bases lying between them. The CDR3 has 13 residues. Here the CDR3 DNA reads TGTGCCAGCAGCCGCCCAGGCGGGGAGACCCAGTACTTC. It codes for CASSRPGGETQYF. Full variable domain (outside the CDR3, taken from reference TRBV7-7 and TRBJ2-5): GAGVSQSPRYKVTKRGQDVTLRCDPISSHATLYWYQQALGQGPEFLTYFNYEAQPDKSGLPSDRFSAERPEGSISTLTIQRTEQRDSAMYRCASSRPGGETQYFGPGTRLLVL.

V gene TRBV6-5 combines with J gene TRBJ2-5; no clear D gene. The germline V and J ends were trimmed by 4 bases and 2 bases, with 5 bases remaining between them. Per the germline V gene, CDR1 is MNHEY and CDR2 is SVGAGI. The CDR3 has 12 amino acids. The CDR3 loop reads CASSFQQETQYF. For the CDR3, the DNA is TGTGCCAGCAGTTTCCAACAAGAGACCCAGTACTTC.

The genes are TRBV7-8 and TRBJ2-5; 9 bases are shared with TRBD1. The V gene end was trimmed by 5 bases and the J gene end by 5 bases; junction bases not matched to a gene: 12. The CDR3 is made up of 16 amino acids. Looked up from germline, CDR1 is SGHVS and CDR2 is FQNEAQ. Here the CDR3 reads CASSRGKTGGLETQYF. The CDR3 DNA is TGTGCCAGCAGCCGCGGGAAGACAGGGGGTCTGGAGACCCAGTACTTC.

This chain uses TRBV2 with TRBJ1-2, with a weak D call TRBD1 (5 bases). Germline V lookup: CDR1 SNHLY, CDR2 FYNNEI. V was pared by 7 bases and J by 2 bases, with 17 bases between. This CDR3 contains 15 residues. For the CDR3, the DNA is TGTGCCAGCACCCTAGAGGGGTCAGGGAACTATGGCTACACCTTC. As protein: CASTLEGSGNYGYTF.